One TCR beta chain is described in this entry. What it binds is not known. PCR employed 60 Vbeta and 13 Jbeta primers. Clones were sequenced by immunoSEQ multiplex PCR, and TCRdb holds only the in-frame ones, with some missing. Among around 150,000 clones listed, more than 80% were seen once. With 6 bases removed from V and 2 bases from J, the gap between germline ends came to 10 bases. The CDR3 has 13 amino acids. Germline values: CDR1 MNHEY, CDR2 SMNVEV (reference sequence). These data belong to a study of cytomegalovirus exposure and HLA in healthy donors. Regarding the study as a whole: A few of the chains that were CMV-associated were confirmed in vitro to be specific for CMV antigens. TCR beta V segments were, for the most part, productive about 87% or about 30% of the time in an earlier analysis.

All the people who gave samples were healthy bone marrow donors. Sequenced: PBMCs. The sequence was obtained from a woman aged 45-65 years in good health and CMV-seronegative. This chain connects TRBV27 to TRBJ1-1; no firm D call. DNA of the CDR3: TGTGCCAGCAGCATTCGGGGTAACACTGAAGCTTTCTTT. It codes for CASSIRGNTEAFF.